A single sample is the source of the 32 T cell receptor beta chains below, sequenced in a study of OX40 agonist ivuxolimab in advanced cancers. Data came from immunoSEQ multiplex PCR; TCRdb stores just in-frame clones and leaves some out. Of 55,000 to 70,000 clones listed, around 83% were seen once; the top ten hold approximately 4.4%. The specimen comprised CD4+ or CD8+ T cells sorted from blood, sampled in a trial of the OX40 agonist ivuxolimab. These TCRs come from an adult with an advanced solid tumor such as melanoma, head and neck, liver or kidney cancer.

V gene TRBV7-3 combines with J gene TRBJ1-6; 7 positions agree with TRBD1. This CDR3 spans 15 amino acids. V dropped 5 bases and J dropped 8; count of bases not matched to a gene: 9. Germline CDR1 reads SGHTA; CDR2 reads FQGTGA. This CDR3 is CASSPRGGLDSPLHF. In DNA form, the CDR3 reads TGTGCCAGCAGCCCCCGAGGGGGCCTCGATTCACCCCTCCACTTT.

The rearrangement uses TRBV5-1 and TRBJ1-2, with D possibly matching TRBD1 (5 bases). CDR1 is SGHRS, CDR2 YFSETQ, per germline. V lost 4 bases and J 0 bases, leaving 16 bases between the germline ends. The CDR3 totals 16 residues. CDR3 DNA sequence: TGCGCCAGCAGCCCCGGGGAGGGGTCGACTAACTATGGCTACACCTTC. Its protein is CASSPGEGSTNYGYTF.

The gene calls are TRBV14 and TRBJ1-4, with 8 bases identical to TRBD1. CDR1 SGHDN and CDR2 FVKESK come from the germline V gene. The ends lost 3 bases at V and 8 bases at J; junction bases unmatched: 11. The CDR3 is made up of 16 amino acids. CDR3 amino acids: CASSHSRTGRGEKLFF. CDR3 DNA: TGTGCCAGCAGCCACTCGAGGACAGGGCGGGGAGAAAAACTGTTTTTT.

This clone was picked up one time. This rearrangement joins TRBV4-1 to TRBJ2-1; TRBD2 aligns across 10 bases. V was pared by 1 base and J by 8 bases, with 11 bases of the junction left unmatched. Germline CDR1 is MGHRA and CDR2 is YSYEKL. The length of the CDR3 is 17 residues. CDR3 sequence reads: CASSQVGLAGDLDEQFF. In DNA form, the CDR3 reads TGCGCCAGCAGCCAAGTAGGGCTAGCGGGGGATCTCGATGAGCAGTTCTTC.

The chain joins TRBV18 to TRBJ1-1; tentatively, D is TRBD1 (5 bases). Trimming took 3 bases from V and 0 from J, leaving 14 bases between them. Germline values: CDR1 KGHSH, CDR2 LQKENI. This CDR3 region has 16 residues. The CDR3 protein is CASSPFRDGMNTEAFF. The DNA for the CDR3 is TGTGCCAGCTCACCCTTTCGGGACGGTATGAACACTGAAGCTTTCTTT.

The CDR3 coding sequence is TGTGCCAGCAGCCACACTAGCGGGTCCATCAATGAGCAGTTCTTC. Encoded protein: CASSHTSGSINEQFF. V and J are TRBV7-8 and TRBJ2-1, with 9 positions matching TRBD2. J was trimmed by 6 bases and V by 5 bases; bases with no gene match: 8. Germline-derived CDR1 and CDR2 are SGHVS and FQNEAQ. CDR3 size: 15 residues.

The gene calls are TRBV7-8 and TRBJ1-2; 11 bases are shared with TRBD1. Germline CDR1 SGHVS, CDR2 FQNEAQ. This CDR3 region has 15 residues. V shed 6 bases, J shed 2 bases, and the junction held 5 bases outside the gene matches. The DNA for the CDR3 is TGTGCCAGCAGGCAACGGACAGGGGGCAACTATGGCTACACCTTC. Translation gives CASRQRTGGNYGYTF.

V gene TRBV5-1 combines with J gene TRBJ1-4; a possible D gene is TRBD1 (5 bases). Looked up from germline, CDR1 is SGHRS and CDR2 is YFSETQ. Trimming removed 0 bases at V and 4 bases at J, with 10 bases between. The CDR3 has 15 amino acids. DNA for the CDR3: TGCGCCAGCAGCTTGGCTGGGACTTATAATGAAAAACTGTTTTTT. This translates into CASSLAGTYNEKLFF. Full variable domain (outside the CDR3, taken from reference TRBV5-1 and TRBJ1-4): KAGVTQTPRYLIKTRGQQVTLSCSPISGHRSVSWYQQTPGQGLQFLFEYFSETQRNKGNFPGRFSGRQFSNSRSEMNVSTLELGDSALYLCASSLAGTYNEKLFFGSGTQLSVL.

The chain recombines TRBV6-1 with TRBJ1-2; a weak D match, TRBD1 (6 bases). The V and J ends lost 1 base and 0 bases respectively, with 12 bases between them. Germline V CDR1 and CDR2: MNHNS, SASEGT. The length of the CDR3 is 16 residues. In nucleotides, the CDR3 is TGTGCCAGCAGTGAAGGTGGGGGGGCTGCTAACTATGGCTACACCTTC. Translation: CASSEGGGAANYGYTF.

CDR3 bases: TGTGCCAGCTCGTGGAGGGGCACTGAAGCTTTCTTT. It codes for CASSWRGTEAFF. The gene calls are TRBV18 and TRBJ1-1; tentatively, D is TRBD1 (5 bases). Trimming shortened V by 6 bases and J by 4 bases, and 9 bases separated the two germline ends. The CDR3 totals 12 residues. Per the germline V gene, CDR1 is KGHSH and CDR2 is LQKENI.

This clone was seen a few times. This chain joins TRBV7-3 and TRBJ2-7; TRBD1 aligns across 8 bases. Trimming took 4 bases from V and 4 from J; bases not matched to a gene: 6. Germline-derived CDR1 and CDR2 are SGHTA and FQGTGA. This CDR3 is 14 amino acids long. As DNA, the CDR3 is TGTGCCAGCAGCTCAGACAGGGGAGGTTACGAGCAGTACTTC. It translates to CASSSDRGGYEQYF.

The chain couples TRBV27 to TRBJ2-7, with 7 bases fitting TRBD2. Germline loops: CDR1 MNHEY, CDR2 SMNVEV (reference sequence). The V segment lost 4 bases and the J segment 4 bases; nucleotides outside the gene matches: 10. The CDR3 totals 15 residues. The CDR3 DNA reads as TGTGCCAGCAGTTCCCGGACGGGCGGGAGTTACGAGCAGTACTTC. This gives the protein CASSSRTGGSYEQYF.

The chain recombines TRBV27 with TRBJ2-7, with unresolved D. The CDR3 has 14 residues. V lost 0 bases and J 0 bases, leaving 6 bases between the germline ends. Germline CDR1 MNHEY, CDR2 SMNVEV (reference sequence). CDR3 protein: CASSLSSLSYEQYF. CDR3 nucleotide sequence: TGTGCCAGCAGTTTATCCTCCCTCTCCTACGAGCAGTACTTC.

CDR3 loop: CSVDSGGARFSTDTQYF. The CDR3 region has the DNA TGCAGCGTTGATAGCGGGGGTGCCCGGTTTAGCACAGATACGCAGTATTTT. This chain connects TRBV29-1 to TRBJ2-3; 9 bases align to TRBD2. Germline CDR1 SQVTM, CDR2 ANQGSEA. V shed 3 bases, J shed 0 bases, and the junction held 10 bases outside the gene matches. The CDR3 covers 17 residues.

V usage is TRBV19 and J usage is TRBJ2-3; 7 nucleotides agree with TRBD2. V trimming: 7 bases; J trimming: 5 bases; junction bases outside the gene matches: 9. This CDR3 comprises 14 residues. CDR1 and CDR2 from the germline V gene are LNHDA and SQIVND (reference sequence). The CDR3 spells CASMAGGSGDTQYF. CDR3 sequence (DNA): TGTGCCAGTATGGCCGGCGGGAGTGGAGATACGCAGTATTTT.

The rearrangement joins TRBV10-3 to TRBJ1-5, with D uncertain. Germline values: CDR1 ENHRY, CDR2 SYGVKD. CDR3 size: 13 residues. V lost 3 bases, J lost 6 bases, and 9 bases lay in between. The CDR3, as DNA: TGTGCCATCAGTGATACTGGGTTTCAGCCCCAGCATTTT. Residues: CAISDTGFQPQHF.

V usage is TRBV28 and J usage is TRBJ1-3; 8 bases fit TRBD1. This CDR3 has 14 residues. The germline gives CDR1 MDHEN, CDR2 SYDVKM. Trimming took 4 bases from V and 4 from J; bases not matched to a gene: 3. The CDR3 DNA follows: TGTGCCAGCAGTTACGGACAGGGAGGAAACACCATATATTTT. Its protein is CASSYGQGGNTIYF. Based on the CDR3 plus reference TRBV28 and TRBJ1-3, the full variable domain is DVKVTQSSRYLVKRTGEKVFLECVQDMDHENMFWYRQDPGLGLRLIYFSYDVKMKEKGDIPEGYSVSREKKERFSLILESASTNQTSMYLCASSYGQGGNTIYFGEGSWLTVV.

The V gene is TRBV4-3, the J gene TRBJ1-5; possibly TRBD1 for D (6 bases). The CDR3 covers 15 residues. Between the trimmed V and J ends, which lost 4 bases and 5 bases, there was a span of 15 bases. Germline-derived CDR1 and CDR2 are LGHNA and YSLEER. The chain's CDR3 is CASSRSGVRDQPQHF. In DNA, the CDR3 is TGCGCCAGCAGCCGCTCAGGGGTCCGGGATCAGCCCCAGCATTTT.

This clone was recorded a few times. This chain uses TRBV7-2 with TRBJ1-5; D not certain. The CDR3 is 16 residues long. V was pared by 0 bases and J by 1 base, with 10 bases between. From germline, CDR1 is SGHTA and CDR2 FQGNSA. The CDR3 nucleotides are TGTGCCAGCAGCTTAGCGGGCGCCGGAAGCAATCAGCCCCAGCATTTT. Translation: CASSLAGAGSNQPQHF.

V and J are TRBV29-1 and TRBJ2-7; D possibly corresponds to TRBD2 (6 bases). Germline values: CDR1 SQVTM, CDR2 ANQGSEA. This CDR3 has 15 amino acids. With 0 bases removed from V and 2 bases from J, the gap between germline ends came to 14 bases. CDR3 sequence: CSVEDRAGKPYEQYF. The CDR3 DNA reads as TGCAGCGTTGAAGATCGGGCGGGGAAGCCCTACGAGCAGTACTTC.

The chain is built from TRBV19 and TRBJ1-2; possible D gene TRBD1, 5 bases. Germline V gene data show CDR1 as LNHDA and CDR2 as SQIVND (reference sequence). The CDR3 extends over 12 amino acids. V lost 3 bases to trimming and J lost 8 bases, with 10 bases between them. For the CDR3, the DNA is TGTGCCAGTAGTATTGGGGGGAGCGGCTACACCTTC. Its protein is CASSIGGSGYTF. Supplemented by reference TRBV19 and TRBJ1-2, the full variable domain reads DGGITQSPKYLFRKEGQNVTLSCEQNLNHDAMYWYRQDPGQGLRLIYYSQIVNDFQKGDIAEGYSVSREKKESFPLTVTSAQKNPTAFYLCASSIGGSGYTFGSGTRLTVV.

The chain carries TRBV6-1 and TRBJ1-5; D might be TRBD1 (6 bases). Trimming stripped 2 bases from V and 6 bases from J, with 11 bases between. The germline gives CDR1 MNHNS, CDR2 SASEGT. The CDR3 totals 14 residues. The CDR3 reads CASSEYGGPQPQHF. CDR3 DNA: TGTGCCAGCAGTGAATACGGGGGGCCTCAGCCCCAGCATTTT.

The rearrangement links TRBV20-1 to TRBJ1-5; D uncertain. From germline, CDR1 is DFQATT and CDR2 SNEGSKA (reference sequence). CDR3 size: 11 residues. V was cut by 5 bases and J by 3 bases, with 5 bases left in between. The CDR3 DNA follows: TGCAGTGCTCTGACCAATCAGCCCCAGCATTTT. It is translated as CSALTNQPQHF.

The chain recombines TRBV10-3 with TRBJ2-1; TRBD1 might be the D (8 bases). V was trimmed by 3 bases and J by 4 bases, leaving 19 bases between them. Germline values: CDR1 ENHRY, CDR2 SYGVKD. The CDR3 is 17 amino acids. The CDR3 DNA follows: TGTGCCATCAGTGACCCCCGACAGGGGACTACTTACAATGAGCAGTTCTTC. It codes for CAISDPRQGTTYNEQFF.

The chain joins TRBV11-1 to TRBJ2-1; 8 bases line up with TRBD1. V gave up 3 bases and J gave up 4 bases; unmatched junction bases: 2. Germline V lookup: CDR1 SGHAT, CDR2 FQDESV (reference sequence). This CDR3 comprises 14 residues. CDR3 residues: CASSLTGVYNEQFF. CDR3 coding DNA: TGTGCCAGCAGCTTGACAGGGGTATACAATGAGCAGTTCTTC. Full variable domain (missing parts from reference TRBV11-1 and TRBJ2-1): EAEVAQSPRYKITEKSQAVAFWCDPISGHATLYWYRQILGQGPELLVQFQDESVVDDSQLPKDRFSAERLKGVDSTLKIQPAELGDSAMYLCASSLTGVYNEQFFGPGTRLTVL.

This chain uses TRBV28 with TRBJ1-3; TRBD1 matches 8 bases. Germline trimming cut 5 bases from V and 8 bases from J; bases unmatched to any gene: 8. The CDR3 spans 14 residues. Germline V lookup: CDR1 MDHEN, CDR2 SYDVKM. The CDR3 here is CASSTRRGQDTIYF. As DNA, the CDR3 is TGTGCCAGCAGTACCCGCAGGGGGCAAGACACCATATATTTT.

The V gene is TRBV29-1, the J gene TRBJ2-3, with TRBD2 matching 9 bases. CDR1 SQVTM and CDR2 ANQGSEA come from the germline V gene. V trimming: 6 bases; J trimming: 5 bases; junction bases outside the gene matches: 3. This CDR3 is built from 12 residues. The CDR3 nucleotides are TGCAGCGTGGGAGCGGGGGGAGATACGCAGTATTTT. This translates into CSVGAGGDTQYF.

The chain carries TRBV7-9 and TRBJ2-2; 13 bases fit TRBD2. Germline trimming cut 1 base from V and 5 bases from J; bases unmatched to any gene: 1. This CDR3 region has 16 residues. Germline CDR1 and CDR2: SEHNR and FQNEAQ (reference sequence). For the CDR3, the DNA is TGTGCCAGCAGCTTAGAGGGACTAGCGGGAACCGGGGAGCTGTTTTTT. This gives the protein CASSLEGLAGTGELFF. The full variable domain, its missing parts supplied by reference TRBV7-9 and TRBJ2-2, is DTGVSQNPRHKITKRGQNVTFRCDPISEHNRLYWYRQTLGQGPEFLTYFQNEAQLEKSRLLSDRFSAERPKGSFSTLEIQRTEQGDSAMYLCASSLEGLAGTGELFFGEGSRLTVL.

This sequence joins TRBV5-8 and TRBJ2-4; 8 nucleotides line up with TRBD2. The CDR3 has 14 residues. Germline CDR1 reads SGHTS; CDR2 reads YDEGEE. The trim removed 0 bases at V and 7 bases at J, leaving 3 bases unmatched. The CDR3 DNA reads TGTGCCAGCAGCTTGGAACGGGGGGGGAACATTCAGTACTTC. Protein: CASSLERGGNIQYF.

The rearrangement joins TRBV7-2 to TRBJ2-7, with 12 nucleotides matching TRBD2. With V trimmed by 5 bases and J by 2 bases, 4 bases remained unmatched. The CDR3 is made up of 15 amino acids. Looked up from germline, CDR1 is SGHTA and CDR2 is FQGNSA. The CDR3 reads CASSPTSGRTYEQYF. In nucleotides, the CDR3 is TGTGCCAGCAGCCCTACTAGCGGGAGGACCTACGAGCAGTACTTC.

The CDR3 DNA reads as TGCGCCAGCAGCCTTGGACTAGCGGGAAACACCGGGGAGCTGTTTTTT. Its translation: CASSLGLAGNTGELFF. V and J are TRBV4-1 and TRBJ2-2; 12 nucleotides align to TRBD2. Per germline, CDR1 MGHRA and CDR2 YSYEKL. Germline trimming cut 4 bases from V and 2 bases from J; bases unmatched to any gene: 2. The CDR3 has 16 amino acids.

The rearrangement joins TRBV5-5 to TRBJ2-3; D gene unclear. The CDR3 contains 15 residues. The germline V gene encodes CDR1 SGHKS and CDR2 YYEKEE (reference sequence). Trimming shortened V by 0 bases and J by 3 bases, and 11 bases separated the two germline ends. This chain's CDR3 is CASSLGQAPTDTQYF. The CDR3 DNA is TGTGCCAGCAGCTTGGGCCAGGCCCCGACAGATACGCAGTATTTT.